This TCR beta chain was sequenced in a study of post-analysis software for immune sequencing data. Trimming took 1 base from V and 5 from J; bases not matched to a gene: 2. The CDR3 spans 14 residues. The germline V gene encodes CDR1 ENHRY and CDR2 SYGVKD. A few counts support this clonotype. Its antigen is not known. Study-wide points: F-measure co-clustering was strong for batch-matched samples. Relative to controls, patients had five TRBV segments at higher frequency, with TRBV5-6, TRBV5-1 and TRBV20-1 among these. For normalized Chao1 diversity, multiple sclerosis patients scored significantly lower than controls did.

Unique molecular identifiers were present in the TCR beta cDNA libraries. Once 1 to 10 million T cells were used, 400,000 to 550,000 cDNA molecules resulted. TCRdb reanalysed the PCR reads using MiXCR and keeps one entry per CDR3 protein. The sample has 820,000 or so distinct CDR3 sequences; approximately 53% are singletons. Sequencing input: blood. The clonotype comes from a girl aged 10 to 17 with multiple sclerosis. This chain connects TRBV10-3 to TRBJ2-7; 10 nucleotides align to TRBD1. For the CDR3, the DNA is TGTGCCATCAGTGAGTTCGGACAGGGGGACGAGCAGTACTTC. Protein product: CAISEFGQGDEQYF.